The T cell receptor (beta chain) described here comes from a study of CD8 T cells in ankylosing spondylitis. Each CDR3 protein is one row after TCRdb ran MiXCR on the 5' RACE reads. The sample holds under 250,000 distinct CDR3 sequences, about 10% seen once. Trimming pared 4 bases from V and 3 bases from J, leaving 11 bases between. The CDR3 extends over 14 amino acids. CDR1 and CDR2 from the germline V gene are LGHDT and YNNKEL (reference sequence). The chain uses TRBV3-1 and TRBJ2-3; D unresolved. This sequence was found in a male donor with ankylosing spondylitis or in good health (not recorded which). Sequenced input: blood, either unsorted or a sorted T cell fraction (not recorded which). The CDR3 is CASSRDSWTDTQYF. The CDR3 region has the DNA TGTGCCAGCAGCCGGGATAGTTGGACAGATACGCAGTATTTT.